These 32 T cell receptor beta chains came from one sample sequenced in a study of early T cells in non-severe SARS-CoV-2 infection. A single record per CDR3 protein comes from TCRdb applying MiXCR to the 5' RACE reads. The sample consists of approximately 57,000 distinct CDR3 sequences, 9.5% to 15% of them appearing once. The sequenced sample was whole blood. Receptors originate from an adult who was a healthcare worker with PCR-confirmed SARS-CoV-2 infection or an uninfected control (not recorded which).

This clonotype has only a few counts. The V gene is TRBV27, the J gene TRBJ2-7; D is possibly TRBD2 (5 bases). Trimming pared 0 bases from V and 1 base from J, leaving 7 bases between. CDR3 length: 14 residues. Germline CDR1 MNHEY, CDR2 SMNVEV (reference sequence). For the CDR3, the DNA is TGTGCCAGCAGTTTATCTTCGGGATCCTACGAGCAGTACTTC. It codes for CASSLSSGSYEQYF.

In this sample, this clonotype turned up many times. The gene calls are TRBV2 and TRBJ1-5, with 8 bases matching TRBD1. Germline lookup yields CDR1 SNHLY and CDR2 FYNNEI. Losses at the gene ends were 0 bases for V and 0 bases for J; bases not matched to a gene: 4. The CDR3 has 17 amino acids. CDR3 nucleotide sequence: TGTGCCAGCAGTGAAGCGGGACAGGTTTATAGCAATCAGCCCCAGCATTTT. Its protein is CASSEAGQVYSNQPQHF.

The rearrangement joins TRBV20-1 to TRBJ1-1; weak D call: TRBD1 (5 bases). CDR3 length: 14 residues. Germline CDR1 DFQATT, CDR2 SNEGSKA (reference sequence). The ends were cut back, 6 bases at V and 0 bases at J, with 14 bases in the middle. The chain's CDR3 is CSAPRQNMNTEAFF. CDR3 DNA: TGCAGTGCACCCCGACAGAACATGAACACTGAAGCTTTCTTT.

This clonotype was detected only a few times. The chain joins TRBV12-3 or TRBV12-4 to TRBJ1-4; D perhaps matches TRBD1 (6 bases). The CDR3 totals 16 residues. V was clipped by 5 bases and J by 7 bases, with 20 bases between them. This chain's CDR3 is CASSPDRSPSSEKLFF. CDR3 nucleotide sequence: TGTGCCAGCAGTCCGGACAGAAGCCCGAGCTCTGAAAAACTGTTTTTT.

This clonotype was observed many times. The rearrangement uses TRBV6-2 or TRBV6-3 and TRBJ2-6, with D perhaps TRBD1 or TRBD2 (5 bases each). Trimming cost V 7 bases and J 0 bases, with 13 bases left between them. The germline V gene encodes CDR1 MNHEY and CDR2 SVGEGT. The CDR3 spans 16 residues. Here the CDR3 reads CASKTEGNSGANVLTF. The CDR3 coding sequence is TGTGCCAGCAAGACCGAGGGGAACTCTGGGGCCAACGTCCTGACTTTC.

This clonotype was detected many times. The chain has TRBV7-8 and TRBJ2-3; 9 bases line up with TRBD2. Germline V gene data show CDR1 as SGHVS and CDR2 as FQNEAQ. The CDR3 has 15 amino acids. The J segment lost 4 bases and the V segment lost 6 bases, leaving 8 bases of the junction unmatched. CDR3 protein: CASSTGTSRADTQYF. In nucleotides, the CDR3 is TGTGCCAGCAGTACTGGGACTAGCCGGGCAGATACGCAGTATTTT.

This chain links TRBV5-1 with TRBJ2-5, with D maybe TRBD1 (5 bases). Germline V gene data show CDR1 as SGHRS and CDR2 as YFSETQ. V lost 4 bases and J lost 3, with 10 bases in between. This CDR3 spans 13 amino acids. The DNA for the CDR3 is TGCGCCAGCAGCCTAACAGGCAAAGAGACCCAGTACTTC. Its protein product is CASSLTGKETQYF. Combining the CDR3 with reference TRBV5-1 and TRBJ2-5 gives the whole variable domain KAGVTQTPRYLIKTRGQQVTLSCSPISGHRSVSWYQQTPGQGLQFLFEYFSETQRNKGNFPGRFSGRQFSNSRSEMNVSTLELGDSALYLCASSLTGKETQYFGPGTRLLVL.

This clonotype was found many times. This chain connects TRBV9 to TRBJ1-1; TRBD1 agrees at 7 bases. The ends lost 4 bases at V and 0 bases at J; junction bases unmatched: 6. Germline lookup yields CDR1 SGDLS and CDR2 YYNGEE. This CDR3 region has 15 residues. The CDR3 sequence: CASSPRQGVNTEAFF. For the CDR3, the DNA is TGTGCCAGCAGCCCAAGACAGGGCGTGAACACTGAAGCTTTCTTT.

The chain links TRBV7-9 to TRBJ2-5; no firm D call. V was cut by 3 bases and J by 2 bases, with 10 bases left in between. CDR1 and CDR2 (germline): SEHNR, FQNEAQ (reference sequence). The CDR3 has 14 residues. CDR3 bases: TGTGCCAGCAGCTTGGGTACACATCAAGAGACCCAGTACTTC. It specifies CASSLGTHQETQYF.

This clonotype was seen repeatedly, ten times or more. The chain is built from TRBV11-2 and TRBJ2-3, with D perhaps assigned TRBD1 or TRBD2 (5 bases each). The CDR3 consists of 14 residues. Germline loops: CDR1 SGHAT, CDR2 FQNNGV. V shed 1 base and J shed 3 bases, with 8 bases lying between them. Written as DNA, the CDR3 is TGTGCCAGCAGCTTAGTAGAGGGGACAGATACGCAGTATTTT. Amino acid sequence: CASSLVEGTDTQYF. Variable domain in full (rest from reference TRBV11-2 and TRBJ2-3): EAGVAQSPRYKIIEKRQSVAFWCNPISGHATLYWYQQILGQGPKLLIQFQNNGVVDDSQLPKDRFSAERLKGVDSTLKIQPAKLEDSAVYLCASSLVEGTDTQYFGPGTRLTVL.

This clonotype was seen more than once but under ten times. This chain uses TRBV20-1 with TRBJ2-7, with TRBD1 matching over 7 bases. Germline-derived CDR1 and CDR2 are DFQATT and SNEGSKA (reference sequence). V gave up 6 bases and J gave up 2 bases; unmatched junction bases: 10. This CDR3 is built from 14 residues. CDR3 residues: CSAIPGQLTYEQYF. CDR3 nucleotide sequence: TGCAGTGCAATTCCGGGACAGCTAACCTACGAGCAGTACTTC.

This clonotype was observed many times. The chain combines TRBV12-3 or TRBV12-4 with TRBJ1-5; the D is unclear. The ends were cut back, 5 bases at V and 0 bases at J, with 14 bases in the middle. The CDR3 runs to 16 residues. CDR3 in amino acids: CASSDGNRLSNQPQHF. The CDR3 coding sequence is TGTGCCAGCAGTGACGGTAACAGACTTAGCAATCAGCCCCAGCATTTT.

This clonotype was seen many times. The chain uses TRBV6-1 and TRBJ2-7; 13 bases are a match to TRBD2. Germline trimming cut 1 base from V and 2 bases from J; bases unmatched to any gene: 8. The CDR3 sequence is 18 residues long. From germline, CDR1 is MNHNS and CDR2 SASEGT. Here the CDR3 reads CASSEVPLAGGPPYEQYF. The CDR3 nucleotides read TGTGCCAGCAGTGAAGTCCCACTAGCGGGGGGGCCCCCCTACGAGCAGTACTTC.

This chain connects TRBV20-1 to TRBJ2-5; TRBD2 matches at 8 bases. Per the germline V gene, CDR1 is DFQATT and CDR2 is SNEGSKA (reference sequence). This CDR3 is 14 amino acids long. V gave up 3 bases and J gave up 4 bases; unmatched junction bases: 7. The CDR3 protein is CSASGGVPGETQYF. CDR3 DNA: TGCAGTGCTAGCGGGGGGGTCCCAGGAGAGACCCAGTACTTC.

This clonotype was seen at least ten times. The chain links TRBV7-8 to TRBJ1-6; D unresolved. Germline V CDR1 and CDR2: SGHVS, FQNEAQ. This CDR3 spans 15 amino acids. The V gene lost 4 bases and the J gene lost 9 bases, with 16 bases spanning the gap. The CDR3 DNA sequence: TGTGCCAGCAGCTCCAAACTCCAGTTCGGTTCACCCCTCCACTTT. Protein product: CASSSKLQFGSPLHF.

The rearrangement uses TRBV12-3 or TRBV12-4 and TRBJ2-7, with D maybe TRBD2 (6 bases). CDR3 size: 14 residues. Trimming took off 1 base at V and 5 bases at J, with 12 bases between the two ends. CDR3 sequence reads: CASSLGRGFNEQYF. Written as DNA, the CDR3 is TGTGCCAGCAGTTTAGGGCGGGGATTCAACGAGCAGTACTTC.

The J gene is TRBJ1-1, the V gene TRBV20-1; TRBD1 matches 9 bases. Germline assignment: CDR1 DFQATT and CDR2 SNEGSKA (reference sequence). This CDR3 contains 11 residues. J was trimmed by 11 bases and V by 5 bases; bases with no gene match: 6. CDR3 nucleotides: TGCAGTGCTGACGGACAGGGGACGGCTTTCTTT. Translating it yields CSADGQGTAFF.

This clonotype was seen only a few times. This chain links TRBV2 with TRBJ2-7; TRBD2 aligns across 9 bases. Trimming took 2 bases from V and 6 from J; bases not matched to a gene: 8. CDR3 length: 15 amino acids. Germline V gives CDR1 SNHLY, CDR2 FYNNEI. CDR3 sequence: CASSELSGGSREQYF. CDR3 DNA: TGTGCCAGCAGTGAACTAAGCGGGGGGTCTCGCGAGCAGTACTTC.

This clonotype was recorded many times. V is TRBV5-1 and J is TRBJ2-5; 10 bases are shared with TRBD2. The CDR3 totals 14 residues. The trim removed 3 bases at V and 5 bases at J, leaving 4 bases unmatched. Germline V gene sequence: CDR1 SGHRS, CDR2 YFSETQ. The CDR3 reads CASSSAGGQETQYF. For the CDR3, the DNA is TGCGCCAGCAGCTCAGCGGGGGGGCAGGAGACCCAGTACTTC.

This clonotype was seen only a few times. The J gene is TRBJ1-3, the V gene TRBV3-1, with a weak D call TRBD1 (5 bases). Germline V CDR1 and CDR2: LGHDT, YNNKEL (reference sequence). Trimming left V 1 base short and J 6 bases short, with 7 bases between. This CDR3 has 13 residues. CDR3 DNA: TGTGCCAGCAGCCAAGGAGGGGTAAACACCATATATTTT. This sequence encodes CASSQGGVNTIYF.

This clonotype was detected a few times. V is TRBV6-2 or TRBV6-3 and J is TRBJ1-1, with 7 bases aligning to TRBD1. The CDR3 extends over 15 amino acids. Losses at the gene ends were 4 bases for V and 5 bases for J; bases not matched to a gene: 10. Germline CDR1 is MNHEY and CDR2 is SVGEGT. The CDR3 spells CASSSWTARGTEAFF. The DNA of the CDR3 is TGTGCCAGCAGTTCGTGGACAGCCAGGGGGACTGAAGCTTTCTTT.

This clonotype appeared a few times. The rearrangement uses TRBV6-4 and TRBJ1-5; D unresolved. V was trimmed by 0 bases and J by 5 bases, leaving 23 bases between them. The germline gives CDR1 MRHNA, CDR2 SNTAGT. The CDR3 spans 19 residues. CDR3 sequence: CASSDSNLRFQESDQPQHF. The CDR3 DNA reads as TGTGCCAGCAGTGACTCGAATTTAAGGTTCCAGGAATCCGATCAGCCCCAGCATTTT.

This clonotype was detected only a few times. V usage is TRBV7-9 and J usage is TRBJ1-2; D is possibly TRBD1 (5 bases). The CDR3 runs 17 residues. V was trimmed by 1 base and J by 5 bases, leaving 20 bases between them. Per germline, CDR1 SEHNR and CDR2 FQNEAQ (reference sequence). CDR3 in amino acids: CASSLVGTGDAPYGYTF. Here the CDR3 DNA reads TGTGCCAGCAGCTTAGTAGGGACGGGCGACGCTCCTTATGGCTACACCTTC.

In this sample, this clonotype turned up a few times. The V call is TRBV19, the J call TRBJ2-7; a possible D gene is TRBD2 (5 bases). The CDR3 is 13 residues long. In germline, CDR1 is LNHDA, CDR2 SQIVND (reference sequence). V lost 4 bases and J 5 bases, leaving 12 bases between the germline ends. Here the CDR3 reads CASSRGRRNEQYF. In DNA, the CDR3 is TGTGCCAGTAGTAGGGGAAGGAGGAACGAGCAGTACTTC. The variable domain in full, with the rest retrieved from reference TRBV19 and TRBJ2-7, is DGGITQSPKYLFRKEGQNVTLSCEQNLNHDAMYWYRQDPGQGLRLIYYSQIVNDFQKGDIAEGYSVSREKKESFPLTVTSAQKNPTAFYLCASSRGRRNEQYFGPGTRLTVT.

The J gene is TRBJ2-7, the V gene TRBV18; D not resolved. The V gene's germline CDR1 is KGHSH and CDR2 LQKENI. The CDR3 sequence is 12 residues long. V gave up 3 bases and J gave up 3 bases, with 6 bases separating them. The CDR3 reads CASSPGIYEQYF. The CDR3 region has the DNA TGTGCCAGCTCACCGGGAATCTACGAGCAGTACTTC.

In its sample, this clonotype was seen a few times. This rearrangement joins TRBV6-5 to TRBJ1-3, with 8 bases aligning to TRBD1. In germline, CDR1 is MNHEY, CDR2 SVGAGI. The CDR3 sequence is 16 residues long. Trimming at V came to 4 bases and at J to 4 bases, leaving 9 bases not matched to a gene. The CDR3 spells CASSLGQALMGNTIYF. CDR3 nucleotide sequence: TGTGCCAGCAGTTTGGGACAGGCCCTTATGGGAAACACCATATATTTT.

This clonotype showed up many times. The chain is built from TRBV7-9 and TRBJ1-2, with 11 bases fitting TRBD1. The CDR3 has 14 amino acids. J gave up 2 bases and V 5 bases, and 1 base lay outside the gene matches. In germline, CDR1 is SEHNR, CDR2 FQNEAQ (reference sequence). CDR3 residues: CASSGTGGNYGYTF. Here the CDR3 DNA reads TGTGCCAGCAGCGGGACAGGGGGGAACTATGGCTACACCTTC. The whole variable domain, filled in from reference TRBV7-9 and TRBJ1-2, reads DTGVSQNPRHKITKRGQNVTFRCDPISEHNRLYWYRQTLGQGPEFLTYFQNEAQLEKSRLLSDRFSAERPKGSFSTLEIQRTEQGDSAMYLCASSGTGGNYGYTFGSGTRLTVV.

This clonotype was detected only a few times. V is TRBV19 and J is TRBJ1-1, with D unclear. Per the germline V gene, CDR1 is LNHDA and CDR2 is SQIVND (reference sequence). Trimming pared 9 bases from V and 2 bases from J, leaving 7 bases between. This CDR3 spans 11 amino acids. The CDR3 is CASRLNTEAFF. The CDR3 DNA reads TGTGCCAGCAGGTTAAACACTGAAGCTTTCTTT.

This clonotype was found many times. The chain recombines TRBV28 with TRBJ1-1; D unclear. V lost 2 bases to trimming and J lost 5 bases, with 12 bases between them. The CDR3 is 14 amino acids. CDR1 and CDR2 (germline): MDHEN, SYDVKM. The CDR3 loop reads CASSLGVLPTEAFF. DNA for the CDR3: TGTGCCAGCAGTTTAGGAGTTCTCCCTACTGAAGCTTTCTTT.

This clonotype showed up just a few times. The J gene is TRBJ2-3, the V gene TRBV15, with TRBD2 matching 11 bases. V trimming: 2 bases; J trimming: 4 bases; junction bases outside the gene matches: 17. CDR3 size: 20 residues. In germline, CDR1 is LNHNV, CDR2 YYDKDF (reference sequence). The CDR3 spells CATSRLHLSGGADFADTQYF. The CDR3 DNA sequence: TGTGCCACCAGCAGACTGCACCTTAGCGGGGGGGCCGATTTTGCAGATACGCAGTATTTT. The entire variable domain, with the rest obtained from reference TRBV15 and TRBJ2-3, is as follows: DAMVIQNPRYQVTQFGKPVTLSCSQTLNHNVMYWYQQKSSQAPKLLFHYYDKDFNNEADTPDNFQSRRPNTSFCFLDIRSPGLGDTAMYLCATSRLHLSGGADFADTQYFGPGTRLTVL.

This clonotype has just a few counts. This chain connects TRBV18 to TRBJ1-1; TRBD1 might be the D (6 bases). V was trimmed by 6 bases and J by 8 bases, leaving 10 bases between them. The germline gives CDR1 KGHSH, CDR2 LQKENI. The CDR3 consists of 11 residues. CDR3: CASSIDREAFF. CDR3 coding DNA: TGTGCCAGCTCCATCGACAGGGAAGCTTTCTTT.

This clonotype was recorded at least ten times. This chain links TRBV2 with TRBJ2-7; a possible D gene is TRBD1 (5 bases). The CDR3 has 16 residues. The V end lost 0 bases, the J end lost 4 bases, and 16 bases lay between the germline ends. Germline CDR1 is SNHLY and CDR2 is FYNNEI. In nucleotides, the CDR3 is TGTGCCAGCAGTGAAGCGCACAGGAACGCAATGTACGAGCAGTACTTC. It translates to CASSEAHRNAMYEQYF.